This TCR beta chain was sequenced for a study of blood T cell repertoires in COVID-19. Overall study: Sites in the United States, Italy and Spain provided acute and convalescent COVID-19 samples. T cells, B-cell-depleted T cells, or PBMCs supplied cDNA or gDNA.

In the original workflow: The authors estimated nucleated cell counts from reference gene primer amplification. Only in-frame clones appear in the TCRdb table, and some are missing; sequencing was by immunoSEQ multiplex PCR. The V and J calls and the clone size are those of that table, but D and trimming were determined from the DNA. The sample contains approximately 60,000 clones, around 86% of which appear only once. CDR3 length equals 13 residues. In germline, CDR1 is KGHDR, CDR2 SFDVKD. V dropped 1 base and J dropped 3 bases, with 6 bases sitting between them. The chain couples TRBV24-1 to TRBJ2-7, with a tentative D call TRBD1 (5 bases). The receptor was isolated from a man aged 50 or older with active COVID-19. Input material: peripheral blood. CDR3 coding DNA: TGTGCCACCAGTGATTTAGGGGACTACGAGCAGTACTTC. Protein sequence: CATSDLGDYEQYF.